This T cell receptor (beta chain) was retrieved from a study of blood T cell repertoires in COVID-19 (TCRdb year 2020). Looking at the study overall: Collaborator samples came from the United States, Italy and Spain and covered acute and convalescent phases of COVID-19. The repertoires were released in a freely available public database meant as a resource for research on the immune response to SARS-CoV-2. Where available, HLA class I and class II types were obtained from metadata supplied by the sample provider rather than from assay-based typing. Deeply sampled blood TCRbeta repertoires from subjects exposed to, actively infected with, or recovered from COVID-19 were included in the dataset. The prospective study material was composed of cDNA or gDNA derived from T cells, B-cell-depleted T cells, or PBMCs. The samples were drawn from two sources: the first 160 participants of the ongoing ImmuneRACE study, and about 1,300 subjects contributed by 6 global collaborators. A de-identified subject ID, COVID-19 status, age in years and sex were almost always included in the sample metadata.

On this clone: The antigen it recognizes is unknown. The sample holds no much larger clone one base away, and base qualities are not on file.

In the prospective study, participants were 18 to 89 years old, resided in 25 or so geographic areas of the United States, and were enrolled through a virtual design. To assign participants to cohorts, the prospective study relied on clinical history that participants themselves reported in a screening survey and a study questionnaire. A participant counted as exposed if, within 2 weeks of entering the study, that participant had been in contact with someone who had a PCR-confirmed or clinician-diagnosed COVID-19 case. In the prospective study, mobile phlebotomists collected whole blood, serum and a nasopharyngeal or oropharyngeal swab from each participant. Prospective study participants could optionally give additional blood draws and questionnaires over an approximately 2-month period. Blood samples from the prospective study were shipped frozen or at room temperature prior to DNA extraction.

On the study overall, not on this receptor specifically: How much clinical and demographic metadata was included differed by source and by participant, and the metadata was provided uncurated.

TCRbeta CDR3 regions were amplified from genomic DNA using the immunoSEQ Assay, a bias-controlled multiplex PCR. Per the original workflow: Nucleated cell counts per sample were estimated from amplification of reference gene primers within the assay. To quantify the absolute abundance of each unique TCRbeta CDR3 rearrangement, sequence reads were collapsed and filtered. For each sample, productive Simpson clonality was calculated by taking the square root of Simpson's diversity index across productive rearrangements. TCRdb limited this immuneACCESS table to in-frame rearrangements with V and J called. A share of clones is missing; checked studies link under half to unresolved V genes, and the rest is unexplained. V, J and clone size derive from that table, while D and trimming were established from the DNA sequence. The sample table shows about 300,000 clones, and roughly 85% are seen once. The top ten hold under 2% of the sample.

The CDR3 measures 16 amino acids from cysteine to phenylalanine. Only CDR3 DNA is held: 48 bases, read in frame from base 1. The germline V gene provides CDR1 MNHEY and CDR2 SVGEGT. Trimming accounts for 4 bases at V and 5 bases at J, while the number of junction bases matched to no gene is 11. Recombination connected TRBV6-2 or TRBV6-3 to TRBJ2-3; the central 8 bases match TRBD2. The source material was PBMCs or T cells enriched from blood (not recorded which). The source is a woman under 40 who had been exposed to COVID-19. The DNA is TGTGCCAGCAGTTGGACCCCTAGCGGGCACAAAGATACGCAGTATTTT. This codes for CASSWTPSGHKDTQYF.